The 7 T cell receptor beta chains below come from one sample, sequenced in a study of cytotoxic CD8 clonotypes in ibrutinib-treated CLL. TCRdb's copy holds only in-frame clones and misses some; the assay was immunoSEQ multiplex PCR. The sample shows roughly 4,200 clones, 83% of them seen only once. The source was PBMCs, collected before ibrutinib treatment. The source of these receptors is a human donor with chronic lymphocytic leukemia.

The V and J genes are TRBV30 and TRBJ2-1; D is unclear. The germline V and J ends were trimmed by 3 bases and 0 bases, with 12 bases remaining between them. Germline CDR1 reads GTSNPN; CDR2 reads SVGIG (reference sequence). The length of the CDR3 is 15 residues. This CDR3 is CAWRARVNSYNEQFF. The CDR3 DNA follows: TGTGCCTGGAGAGCTAGGGTAAACTCCTACAATGAGCAGTTCTTC.

The chain recombines TRBV19 with TRBJ1-5; D unclear. This CDR3 region has 15 residues. Trimming pared 2 bases from V and 0 bases from J, leaving 8 bases between. The germline CDR1 and CDR2 sequences are LNHDA and SQIVND (reference sequence). The CDR3 region is CASSILGGSNQPQHF. The CDR3 DNA reads TGTGCCAGTAGTATACTGGGTGGTAGCAATCAGCCCCAGCATTTT.

In this sample, this clone turned up once. One end of the junction does not line up with germline, which may come from a read error. V is TRBV6-1 and J is TRBJ2-7; TRBD1 might be the D (6 bases). CDR1 and CDR2 from the germline V gene are MNHNS and SASEGT. This CDR3 region has 15 residues. CDR3 loop: CASREGQPFTYEQYF. CDR3 nucleotide sequence: TGTGCCAGCAGGGAAGGACAGCCGTTCACCTACGAGCAGTACTTC.

This clone was recorded once. Other DNA sequences in this specimen translate into the identical CDR3. This chain connects TRBV7-9 to TRBJ2-7; 10 positions agree with TRBD2. The CDR3 extends over 18 amino acids. The ends lost 3 bases at V and 2 bases at J; junction bases unmatched: 13. Germline values: CDR1 SEHNR, CDR2 FQNEAQ (reference sequence). The chain's CDR3 is CASSLKAGGPNLPYEQYF. The CDR3 DNA follows: TGTGCCAGCAGCTTGAAAGCGGGGGGGCCTAACCTCCCCTACGAGCAGTACTTC.

This clone has just a few counts. The chain recombines TRBV10-3 with TRBJ1-5; D might be TRBD1 (5 bases). V lost 9 bases to trimming and J lost 0 bases, with 12 bases between them. The CDR3 spans 14 residues. Germline lookup yields CDR1 ENHRY and CDR2 SYGVKD. The CDR3 DNA follows: TGTGCCATTCGGGACGTCGATAGCAATCAGCCCCAGCATTTT. It yields the protein CAIRDVDSNQPQHF.

For this clone: Additional DNA sequences in this sample encode the identical CDR3. The gene calls are TRBV19 and TRBJ2-3; D not certain. CDR1 and CDR2 (germline): LNHDA, SQIVND (reference sequence). The CDR3 consists of 10 residues. V was shortened by 9 bases and J by 6 bases, with 7 bases between the two germline ends. CDR3 DNA sequence: TGTGCCAGCCACGGGGATACGCAGTATTTT. Its translation: CASHGDTQYF.

This clone has only one observation. The CDR3 DNA sequence: TGCGCCAGCAGCTTGGGAAGGGGTTTAAGCTCCTACAATGAGCAGTTCTTC. Translation gives CASSLGRGLSSYNEQFF. This sequence joins TRBV5-1 and TRBJ2-1, with D perhaps matching TRBD1 (5 bases). Trimming removed 0 bases at V and 0 bases at J, with 13 bases between. This CDR3 spans 17 amino acids. Germline values: CDR1 SGHRS, CDR2 YFSETQ.